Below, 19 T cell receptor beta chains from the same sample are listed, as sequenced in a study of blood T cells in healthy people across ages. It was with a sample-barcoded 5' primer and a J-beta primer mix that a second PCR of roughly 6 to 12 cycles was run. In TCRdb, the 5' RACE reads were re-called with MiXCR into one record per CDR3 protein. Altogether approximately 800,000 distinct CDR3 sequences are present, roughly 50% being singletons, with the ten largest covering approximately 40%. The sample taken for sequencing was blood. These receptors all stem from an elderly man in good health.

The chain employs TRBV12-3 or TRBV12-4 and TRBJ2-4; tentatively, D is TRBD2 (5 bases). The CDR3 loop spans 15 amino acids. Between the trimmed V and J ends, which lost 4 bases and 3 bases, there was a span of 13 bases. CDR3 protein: CASSSTGIGKNIQYF. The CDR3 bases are TGTGCCAGCAGTTCTACCGGGATAGGCAAAAACATTCAGTACTTC.

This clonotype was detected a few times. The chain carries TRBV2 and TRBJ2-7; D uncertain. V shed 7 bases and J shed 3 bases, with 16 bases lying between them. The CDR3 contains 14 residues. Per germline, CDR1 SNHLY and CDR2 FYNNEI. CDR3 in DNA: TGTGCCAGCACCGAAGTGACATGGAACTACGAGCAGTACTTC. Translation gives CASTEVTWNYEQYF.

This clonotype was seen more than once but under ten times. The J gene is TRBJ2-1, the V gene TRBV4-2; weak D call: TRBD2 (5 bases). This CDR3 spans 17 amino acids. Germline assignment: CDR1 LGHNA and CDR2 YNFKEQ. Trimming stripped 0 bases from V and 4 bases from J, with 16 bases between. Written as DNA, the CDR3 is TGTGCCAGCAGCCAAGATTTGAGGGAGAAATCTTACAATGAGCAGTTCTTC. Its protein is CASSQDLREKSYNEQFF.

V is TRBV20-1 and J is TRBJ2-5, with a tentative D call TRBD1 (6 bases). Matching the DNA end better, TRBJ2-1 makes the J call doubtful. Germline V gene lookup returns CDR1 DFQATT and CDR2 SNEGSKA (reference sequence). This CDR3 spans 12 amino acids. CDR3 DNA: TGCAGTGCTAGAGATCTTAGGGGGACCCAGTTCTTC. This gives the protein CSARDLRGTQFF.

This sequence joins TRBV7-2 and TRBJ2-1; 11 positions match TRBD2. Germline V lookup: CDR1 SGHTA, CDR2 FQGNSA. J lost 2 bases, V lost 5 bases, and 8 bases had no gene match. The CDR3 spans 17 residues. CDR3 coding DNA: TGTGCCAGCAGCCTTTTCGCTAGCGGGAGGACCTACAATGAGCAGTTCTTC. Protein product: CASSLFASGRTYNEQFF. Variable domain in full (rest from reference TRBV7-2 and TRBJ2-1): GAGVSQSPSNKVTEKGKDVELRCDPISGHTALYWYRQSLGQGLEFLIYFQGNSAPDKSGLPSDRFSAERTGGSVSTLTIQRTQQEDSAVYLCASSLFASGRTYNEQFFGPGTRLTVL.

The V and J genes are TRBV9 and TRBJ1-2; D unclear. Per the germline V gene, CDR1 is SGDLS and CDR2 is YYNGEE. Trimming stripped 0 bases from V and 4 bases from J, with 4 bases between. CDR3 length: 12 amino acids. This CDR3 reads CASSVDGYGYTF. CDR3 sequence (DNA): TGTGCCAGCAGCGTAGACGGCTATGGCTACACCTTC.

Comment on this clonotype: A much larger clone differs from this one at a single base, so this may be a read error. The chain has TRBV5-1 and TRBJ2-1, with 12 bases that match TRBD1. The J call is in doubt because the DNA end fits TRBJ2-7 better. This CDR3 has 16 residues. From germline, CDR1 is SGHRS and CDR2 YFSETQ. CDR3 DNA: TGCGCCAGCAGCACAGGGACAGGGGGCCCCTACAATGAGCAGTACTTC. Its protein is CASSTGTGGPYNEQYF.

CDR3 DNA: TGTGCCAGCAGCTTAATGGGACAGGGGACTTCACCCCTCCACTTT. It yields the protein CASSLMGQGTSPLHF. V usage is TRBV11-1 and J usage is TRBJ1-6; TRBD1 agrees at 10 bases. Trimming at V came to 2 bases and at J to 9 bases, leaving 4 bases not matched to a gene. Germline loops: CDR1 SGHAT, CDR2 FQDESV (reference sequence). There are 15 residues in the CDR3.

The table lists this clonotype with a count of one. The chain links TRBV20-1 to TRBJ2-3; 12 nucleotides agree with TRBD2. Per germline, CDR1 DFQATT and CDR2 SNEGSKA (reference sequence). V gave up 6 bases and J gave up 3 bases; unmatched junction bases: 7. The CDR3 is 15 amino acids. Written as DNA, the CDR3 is TGCAGTGCGTGGGCTAGCGGGAGGGTGACAGATACGCAGTATTTT. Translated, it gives CSAWASGRVTDTQYF.

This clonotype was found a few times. The CDR3 region has the DNA TGCGCCAGCAGCTTCGGGGGGCATGATCAGCCCCAGCATTTT. It codes for CASSFGGHDQPQHF. This chain connects TRBV5-1 to TRBJ1-5; TRBD1 is a possible D gene (6 bases). The CDR3 loop spans 14 amino acids. Germline V gives CDR1 SGHRS, CDR2 YFSETQ. V lost 2 bases, J lost 5 bases, and 11 bases lay in between.

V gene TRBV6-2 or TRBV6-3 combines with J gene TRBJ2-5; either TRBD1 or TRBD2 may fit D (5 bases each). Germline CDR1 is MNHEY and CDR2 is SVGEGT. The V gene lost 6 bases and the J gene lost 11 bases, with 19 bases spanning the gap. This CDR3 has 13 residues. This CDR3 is CASRRDSLGEQYF. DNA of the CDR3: TGTGCCAGCAGACGAGACAGTCTGGGGGAGCAGTACTTC.

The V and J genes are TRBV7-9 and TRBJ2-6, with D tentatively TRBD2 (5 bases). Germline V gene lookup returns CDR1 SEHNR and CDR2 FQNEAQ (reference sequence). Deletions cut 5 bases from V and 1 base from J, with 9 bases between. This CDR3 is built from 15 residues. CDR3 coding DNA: TGTGCCAGCAGCACCCGGGATTCTGGGGCCAACGTCCTGACTTTC. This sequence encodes CASSTRDSGANVLTF.

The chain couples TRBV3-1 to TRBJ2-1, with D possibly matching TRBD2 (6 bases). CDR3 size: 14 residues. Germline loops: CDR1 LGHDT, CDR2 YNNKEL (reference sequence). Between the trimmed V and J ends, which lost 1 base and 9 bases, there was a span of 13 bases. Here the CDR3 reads CASSQASGRGEQFF. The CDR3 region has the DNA TGTGCCAGCAGCCAAGCCTCGGGGCGGGGTGAGCAGTTCTTC.

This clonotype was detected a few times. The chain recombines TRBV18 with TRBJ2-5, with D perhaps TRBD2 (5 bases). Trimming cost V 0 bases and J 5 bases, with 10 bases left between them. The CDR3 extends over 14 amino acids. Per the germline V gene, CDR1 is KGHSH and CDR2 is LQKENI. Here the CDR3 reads CASSPPSTGETQYF. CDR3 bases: TGTGCCAGCTCACCACCTTCGACGGGGGAGACCCAGTACTTC.

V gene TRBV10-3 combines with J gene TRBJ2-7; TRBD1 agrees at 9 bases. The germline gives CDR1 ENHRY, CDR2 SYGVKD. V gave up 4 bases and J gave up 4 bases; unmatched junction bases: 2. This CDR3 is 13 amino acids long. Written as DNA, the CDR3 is TGTGCCATCAGTGGGGGACAGGGTTACGAGCAGTACTTC. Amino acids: CAISGGQGYEQYF.

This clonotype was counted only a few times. The CDR3 loop reads CASSVRSGLAYNEQYF. In DNA, the CDR3 is TGTGCCAGCAGCGTCCGATCGGGTCTCGCCTACAATGAGCAGTACTTC. The chain joins TRBV7-3 to TRBJ2-5; D is undetermined. CDR3 length: 16 residues. V was trimmed by 5 bases and J by 11 bases, leaving 27 bases between them. Germline V gives CDR1 SGHTA, CDR2 FQGTGA.

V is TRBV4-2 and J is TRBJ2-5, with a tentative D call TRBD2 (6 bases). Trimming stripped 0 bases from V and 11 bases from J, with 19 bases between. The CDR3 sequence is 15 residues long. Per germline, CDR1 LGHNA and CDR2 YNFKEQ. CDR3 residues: CASSQEWVGSNEQYF. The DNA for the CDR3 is TGTGCCAGCAGCCAAGAATGGGTCGGGAGCAATGAGCAGTACTTC.

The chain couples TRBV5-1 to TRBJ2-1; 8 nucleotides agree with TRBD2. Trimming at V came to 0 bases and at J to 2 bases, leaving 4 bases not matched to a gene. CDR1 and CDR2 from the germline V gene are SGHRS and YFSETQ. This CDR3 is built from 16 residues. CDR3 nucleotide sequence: TGCGCCAGCAGCTTGGGTGCTAGCGGGCCCTACAATGAGCAGTTCTTC. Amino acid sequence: CASSLGASGPYNEQFF.

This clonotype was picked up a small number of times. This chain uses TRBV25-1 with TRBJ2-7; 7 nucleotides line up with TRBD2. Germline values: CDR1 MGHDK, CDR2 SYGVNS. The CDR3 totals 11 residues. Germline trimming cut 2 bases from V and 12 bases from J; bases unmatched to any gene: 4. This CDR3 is CASSEGLDWYF. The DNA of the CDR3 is TGTGCCAGCAGTGAAGGACTAGATTGGTACTTC.